The 19 T cell receptor beta chains reported below all come from one sample, sequenced in a study of CD8+CD57+ T cells in acquired aplastic anemia (dated by TCRdb to 2016 to 2019). This sample was sequenced with an Illumina HiSeq 2000. Profiling of TCR beta VDJ combinations and CDR3 sequences used genomic DNA as the template. TCRdb cleaned the public reads at Q25 with fastp, built clones with MiXCR and kept in-frame beta chains. Rows are combined by CDR3 protein, so each entry shows the most common genes and DNA. For this sample there are under 350,000 distinct CDR3 sequences; approximately 60% appear just once. Together, the top ten hold roughly 1.2% of the sample. Flow cytometry had shown CD8+CD57+ cell expansion in the patients selected for sequencing. The material sequenced was sorted CD4+, CD8+, or CD8+CD57+ T cells (not recorded which) from PBMCs. The receptors shown here come from a human donor with aplastic anemia.

The genes are TRBV9 and TRBJ1-1; 7 positions agree with TRBD1. Per the germline V gene, CDR1 is SGDLS and CDR2 is YYNGEE. This CDR3 has 15 amino acids. With 4 bases clipped from V and 8 bases from J, the junction kept 14 bases outside the gene matches. The CDR3 DNA reads TGTGCCAGCAGCCAAGCGTACGTACCACAGGGGGAAGCTTTCTTT. Residues: CASSQAYVPQGEAFF. Supplemented by reference TRBV9 and TRBJ1-1, the full variable domain reads DSGVTQTPKHLITATGQRVTLRCSPRSGDLSVYWYQQSLDQGLQFLIQYYNGEERAKGNILERFSAQQFPDLHSELNLSSLELGDSALYFCASSQAYVPQGEAFFGQGTRLTVV.

The chain combines TRBV5-1 with TRBJ1-4, with no clear D. The CDR3 contains 15 residues. Trimming cost V 0 bases and J 8 bases, with 14 bases left between them. CDR1 and CDR2 (germline): SGHRS, YFSETQ. CDR3 nucleotide sequence: TGCGCCAGCAGCTTGGGAGGGAGTAAGCAGGAAAAACTGTTTTTT. Protein sequence: CASSLGGSKQEKLFF.

Comment on this clonotype: An end of the junction does not agree with germline; a read error may underlie this. The gene calls are TRBV6-4 and TRBJ2-3, with D possibly matching TRBD1 (7 bases). Germline CDR1 is MRHNA and CDR2 is SNTAGT. This CDR3 is 13 amino acids long. The DNA of the CDR3 is TGTGCCAGCAGTTACTCGGAGGGACAGACGCAGTATTTT. Its protein is CASSYSEGQTQYF.

This clonotype occurred many times. J is TRBJ1-1 and V is TRBV7-8, with 7 bases aligning to TRBD1. The CDR3 runs to 14 residues. Germline V lookup: CDR1 SGHVS, CDR2 FQNEAQ. Trimming at V came to 0 bases and at J to 4 bases, leaving 2 bases not matched to a gene. The CDR3 DNA reads TGTGCCAGCAGCTTAGCACAGGGGACCACTGAAGCTTTCTTT. It specifies CASSLAQGTTEAFF.

This clonotype was counted many times. The chain links TRBV20-1 to TRBJ2-1; TRBD2 might be the D (7 bases). Trimming stripped 6 bases from V and 5 bases from J, with 20 bases between. The CDR3 is 15 residues long. Germline CDR1 DFQATT, CDR2 SNEGSKA (reference sequence). CDR3 region: CSAPREGEAHNEQFF. The CDR3 DNA follows: TGCAGTGCACCGAGGGAGGGGGAGGCCCACAATGAGCAGTTCTTC.

CDR3 loop: CSARKQRSTYNEQFF. The CDR3 coding sequence is TGCAGTGCTAGAAAACAGCGGTCCACCTACAATGAGCAGTTCTTC. The chain uses TRBV20-1 and TRBJ2-1; tentatively, D is TRBD2 (5 bases). The CDR3 has 15 residues. Germline V gene lookup returns CDR1 DFQATT and CDR2 SNEGSKA (reference sequence). V was trimmed by 2 bases and J by 2 bases, leaving 13 bases between them.

The chain joins TRBV5-1 to TRBJ2-1, with 11 nucleotides matching TRBD2. This CDR3 has 14 amino acids. V trimming: 0 bases; J trimming: 13 bases; junction bases outside the gene matches: 6. Germline lookup yields CDR1 SGHRS and CDR2 YFSETQ. This CDR3 reads CASSLVTSGGIQFF. CDR3 bases: TGCGCCAGCAGCTTGGTAACTAGCGGGGGTATTCAGTTCTTC.

This clonotype was counted many times. The chain couples TRBV12-3 or TRBV12-4 to TRBJ1-4; TRBD1 is a possible D gene (6 bases). V dropped 1 base and J dropped 14 bases, with 11 bases sitting between them. CDR3 length equals 12 residues. CDR3 residues: CASSLDTGQLFF. CDR3 sequence (DNA): TGTGCCAGCAGTTTAGATACAGGACAGCTGTTTTTT.

The chain employs TRBV14 and TRBJ2-7, with D unresolved. Trimming shortened V by 2 bases and J by 3 bases, and 8 bases separated the two germline ends. The germline gives CDR1 SGHDN, CDR2 FVKESK. The CDR3 spans 13 residues. The CDR3: CASSQRRNYEQYF. The CDR3, as DNA: TGTGCCAGCAGCCAACGCAGAAACTACGAGCAGTACTTC.

On this clonotype: The junction and the germline gene differ at one end; a read error may be behind it. The chain carries TRBV15 and TRBJ2-4, with D maybe TRBD2 (6 bases). Germline CDR1 LNHNV, CDR2 YYDKDF (reference sequence). This CDR3 comprises 13 residues. The CDR3 region has the DNA TGTGCCAGCAGCATGGGGGGCAAAAACATTCAGTACTTC. It is translated as CASSMGGKNIQYF.

The chain uses TRBV29-1 and TRBJ2-7; D might be TRBD2 (6 bases). The CDR3 covers 13 residues. Between the trimmed V and J ends, which lost 2 bases and 4 bases, there was a span of 12 bases. Germline CDR1 reads SQVTM; CDR2 reads ANQGSEA. The CDR3: CSVELLGGYEQYF. The CDR3 coding sequence is TGCAGCGTTGAACTACTGGGAGGATACGAGCAGTACTTC.

This clonotype turned up a few times. The CDR3 loop reads CASSLVGEEQFF. The CDR3 nucleotides read TGCGCCAGCAGCTTGGTTGGGGAGGAGCAGTTCTTC. The V and J genes are TRBV5-1 and TRBJ2-1; a possible D gene is TRBD2 (5 bases). Per germline, CDR1 SGHRS and CDR2 YFSETQ. V dropped 0 bases and J dropped 10 bases, with 8 bases sitting between them. This CDR3 contains 12 residues.

This clonotype showed up many times. The chain joins TRBV5-6 to TRBJ1-2, with D perhaps TRBD1 (5 bases). Germline V gene sequence: CDR1 SGHDT, CDR2 YYEEEE. V lost 4 bases and J 8 bases, leaving 24 bases between the germline ends. The CDR3 sequence is 16 residues long. CDR3 sequence: CASSAYQGTGALGYTF. CDR3 nucleotide sequence: TGTGCCAGCAGCGCCTATCAGGGTACCGGGGCTTTGGGCTACACCTTC.

This clonotype was counted at least ten times. This chain connects TRBV20-1 to TRBJ2-1; no definite D call. V was cut by 0 bases and J by 8 bases, with 5 bases left in between. CDR3 length: 11 amino acids. Per the germline V gene, CDR1 is DFQATT and CDR2 is SNEGSKA (reference sequence). Here the CDR3 reads CSARDQHEQFF. DNA for the CDR3: TGCAGTGCTAGAGATCAGCATGAGCAGTTCTTC.

The rearrangement links TRBV10-2 to TRBJ1-2, with 12 bases lining up with TRBD1. The CDR3 is 13 residues long. V was clipped by 8 bases and J by 6 bases; unmatched bases: 4. Germline CDR1 WSHSY, CDR2 SAAADI. CDR3 coding DNA: TGCGCCAGCGGGGACAGGGGGCTGGATGGCTACACCTTC. This codes for CASGDRGLDGYTF.

There are many counts of this clonotype. The J gene is TRBJ1-5, the V gene TRBV6-5; D ambiguous. Trimming shortened V by 6 bases and J by 1 base, and 13 bases separated the two germline ends. Germline lookup yields CDR1 MNHEY and CDR2 SVGAGI. The CDR3 is 15 residues long. The CDR3 coding sequence is TGTGCCAGCAGCCGTAACAGAAGGAGCAATCAGCCCCAGCATTTT. This gives the protein CASSRNRRSNQPQHF.

This clonotype appeared many times. V is TRBV5-1 and J is TRBJ2-3, with D perhaps matching TRBD1 or TRBD2 (5 bases each). Germline-derived CDR1 and CDR2 are SGHRS and YFSETQ. The germline V and J ends were trimmed by 6 bases and 6 bases, with 14 bases remaining between them. The CDR3 runs to 13 residues. The CDR3 nucleotides read TGCGCCAGCACCTCCGGGGCAGCCGATACGCAGTATTTT. Its protein product is CASTSGAADTQYF.

The genes are TRBV19 and TRBJ2-2; D is perhaps TRBD1 or TRBD2 (5 bases each). Trimming shortened V by 0 bases and J by 8 bases, and 7 bases separated the two germline ends. This CDR3 comprises 13 residues. Germline V gives CDR1 LNHDA, CDR2 SQIVND (reference sequence). The CDR3 sequence is CASSIDGAGELFF. CDR3 DNA: TGTGCCAGTAGTATAGACGGGGCAGGGGAGCTGTTTTTT.

In this sample, this clonotype turned up many times. The rearrangement joins TRBV19 to TRBJ1-5, with D perhaps matching TRBD1 (6 bases). CDR1 is LNHDA, CDR2 SQIVND, per germline (reference sequence). The CDR3 is 15 amino acids. V was shortened by 1 base and J by 2 bases, with 9 bases between the two germline ends. The CDR3 sequence: CASSIVAGGNQPQHF. CDR3 in DNA: TGTGCCAGTAGTATAGTGGCAGGGGGCAATCAGCCCCAGCATTTT.